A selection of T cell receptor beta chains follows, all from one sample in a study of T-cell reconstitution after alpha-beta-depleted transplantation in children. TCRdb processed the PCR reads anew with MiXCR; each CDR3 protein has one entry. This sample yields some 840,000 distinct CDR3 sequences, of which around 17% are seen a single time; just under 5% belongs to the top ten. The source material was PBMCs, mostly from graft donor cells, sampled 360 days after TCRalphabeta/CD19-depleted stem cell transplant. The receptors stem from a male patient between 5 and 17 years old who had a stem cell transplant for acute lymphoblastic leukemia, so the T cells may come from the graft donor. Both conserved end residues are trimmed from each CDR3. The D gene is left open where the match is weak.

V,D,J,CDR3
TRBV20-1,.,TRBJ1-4,SARLAGRWEKLF
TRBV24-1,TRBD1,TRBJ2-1,ATSGSGGSYNEQF
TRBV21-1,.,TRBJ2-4,ASSYGGGQGINIQY
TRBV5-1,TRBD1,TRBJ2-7,ASSARDRSLYEQY
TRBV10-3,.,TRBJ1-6,AIRGVNSPLH
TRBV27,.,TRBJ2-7,ASSNTRGLYEQY
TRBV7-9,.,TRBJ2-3,ASSLDGVSSPHDTQY
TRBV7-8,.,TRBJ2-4,ASSLVAALGIQY
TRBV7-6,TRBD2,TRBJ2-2,ASSLPLPSGPSNTGELF
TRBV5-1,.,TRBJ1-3,ASSQPTVSGNTIY
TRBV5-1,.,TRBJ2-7,ASSLVAARSYEQY
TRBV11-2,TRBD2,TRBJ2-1,ASSLDPFSGKEPYNEQF
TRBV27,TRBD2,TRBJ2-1,ASSLLRTSVVNNEQF
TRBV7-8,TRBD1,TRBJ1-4,ASSDRGGEKLF
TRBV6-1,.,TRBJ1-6,ASPGGSYNSPLH
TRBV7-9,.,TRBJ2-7,ASSRALVGEQY
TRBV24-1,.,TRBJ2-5,ATSDWTQETQY
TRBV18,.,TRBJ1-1,ASQVDTEAF
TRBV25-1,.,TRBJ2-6,ASSEWLGSSGANVLT
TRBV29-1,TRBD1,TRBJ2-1,SVAGQVVYNEQF
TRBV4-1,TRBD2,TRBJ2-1,ASSQFRTSALNSYNEQF
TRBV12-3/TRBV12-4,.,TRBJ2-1,ASSLFWGEQF
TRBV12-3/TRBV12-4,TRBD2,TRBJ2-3,ASRSGLAWDTQY
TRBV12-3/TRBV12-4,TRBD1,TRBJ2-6,ASNLRGTGANVLT